This TCR beta chain was sequenced for a study of blood T cell repertoires in COVID-19. About the study: The samples span acute and convalescent COVID-19 from the United States, Italy and Spain.

CDR3 size: 13 residues. Germline values: CDR1 GTSNPN, CDR2 SVGIG (reference sequence). V was cut by 2 bases and J by 4 bases, with 11 bases left in between. Sequenced by immunoSEQ multiplex PCR; TCRdb stores in-frame clones only, minus some. The sample yields over 100,000 clones, roughly 85% seen once. Sequences were obtained from peripheral blood. The chain carries TRBV30 and TRBJ1-2; TRBD1 is a possible D gene (5 bases). The sequence was collected from a middle-aged man with acute or convalescent COVID-19. Written as DNA, the CDR3 is TGTGCCTGGAGTCCCCAGGGATCCTATGGCTACACCTTC. Translating it yields CAWSPQGSYGYTF.